The next 17 T cell receptor beta chains were all read from a single sample in a study of response to subunit inactivated influenza vaccine. TCRdb fed the RT-PCR reads into MiXCR, producing one record per CDR3 protein. Of about 780,000 distinct CDR3 sequences in the sample, about 18% were seen once. Source: PBMCs from blood, taken roughly 5 days after vaccination. All receptors come from a man aged 45-65 years who received an inactivated influenza vaccine.

The genes are TRBV11-2 and TRBJ2-1; 8 bases match TRBD2. This CDR3 is 16 amino acids long. Losses at the gene ends were 5 bases for V and 8 bases for J; bases not matched to a gene: 14. CDR1 SGHAT and CDR2 FQNNGV come from the germline V gene. The CDR3 DNA sequence: TGTGCCAGCAGCGACACACTAGCGGACCTAAAGGATGAGCAGTTCTTC. Translating it yields CASSDTLADLKDEQFF.

The chain employs TRBV10-1 and TRBJ2-3, with D possibly being TRBD1 (6 bases). Germline values: CDR1 WNHNN, CDR2 SYGVQD (reference sequence). Trimming took off 6 bases at V and 4 bases at J, with 20 bases between the two ends. The CDR3 has 16 amino acids. In DNA, the CDR3 is TGCGCCAGCAGCGATGATCCAGGGGTTTCTGCAGATACGCAGTATTTT. Protein sequence: CASSDDPGVSADTQYF.

The V call is TRBV5-1, the J call TRBJ1-2; a weak D match, TRBD1 (5 bases). The CDR3 is made up of 13 amino acids. Germline CDR1 and CDR2: SGHRS and YFSETQ. V dropped 4 bases and J dropped 6 bases, with 13 bases sitting between them. CDR3 in DNA: TGCGCCAGCAGCACCCAAGAGGGGCATGGCTACACCTTC. Protein sequence: CASSTQEGHGYTF. The whole variable domain, remainder taken from reference TRBV5-1 and TRBJ1-2, is KAGVTQTPRYLIKTRGQQVTLSCSPISGHRSVSWYQQTPGQGLQFLFEYFSETQRNKGNFPGRFSGRQFSNSRSEMNVSTLELGDSALYLCASSTQEGHGYTFGSGTRLTVV.

The DNA for the CDR3 is TGTGCCAGCTCACCACCGTACCCCCAAGAGACCCAGTACTTC. Its translation: CASSPPYPQETQYF. The chain is built from TRBV18 and TRBJ2-5, with D uncertain. Trimming stripped 0 bases from V and 1 base from J, with 6 bases between. The CDR3 covers 14 residues. Germline V lookup: CDR1 KGHSH, CDR2 LQKENI.

This clonotype appeared a few times. The chain couples TRBV12-3 or TRBV12-4 to TRBJ1-3; 7 positions agree with TRBD1. The CDR3 is made up of 16 amino acids. The V gene end was trimmed by 4 bases and the J gene end by 6 bases; junction bases not matched to a gene: 12. The CDR3 reads CASSSTPQGIENTIYF. CDR3 sequence (DNA): TGTGCCAGCAGTTCCACCCCACAGGGGATAGAAAACACCATATATTTT.

This clonotype was seen more than once but under ten times. The chain couples TRBV6-1 to TRBJ2-5; 9 nucleotides match TRBD1. The CDR3 runs 14 residues. The germline V gene has CDR1 MNHNS and CDR2 SASEGT. The V and J ends lost 7 bases and 5 bases, in that order; junction bases with no gene match: 8. The CDR3 nucleotides are TGTGCCAGCATCGACACCGGACAGGGGGAGACCCAGTACTTC. Translating gives CASIDTGQGETQYF.

The chain has TRBV12-3 or TRBV12-4 and TRBJ2-7; D is perhaps TRBD2 (6 bases). V shed 3 bases and J shed 2 bases, with 20 bases lying between them. This CDR3 spans 17 amino acids. CDR3: CASSFGSRRIPTYEQYF. The CDR3 DNA is TGTGCCAGCAGTTTCGGGAGTCGGCGGATCCCGACCTACGAGCAGTACTTC.

This clonotype was counted many times. The junction departs from the called germline gene at one end, perhaps through a read error. The chain joins TRBV7-9 to TRBJ1-4; no clear D. The V gene's germline CDR1 is SEHNR and CDR2 FQNEAQ (reference sequence). The CDR3 is 12 amino acids. CDR3 sequence (DNA): TGCGCCAGCAGCTTGGTAGGAGAAAAACTGTTTTTT. This gives the protein CASSLVGEKLFF.

CDR3 protein: CASSQGTLYEQYF. In DNA, the CDR3 is TGCGCCAGCAGCCAAGGGACCTTGTACGAGCAGTACTTC. The chain carries TRBV4-1 and TRBJ2-7; D call uncertain. Trimming cost V 1 base and J 4 bases, with 8 bases left between them. The germline gives CDR1 MGHRA, CDR2 YSYEKL. The CDR3 runs to 13 residues.

This clonotype has more than one count but fewer than ten. For the CDR3, the DNA is TGTGCCAGCAGCTTGACAGGTGGACCGTGGACTGAAGCTTTCTTT. Its protein product is CASSLTGGPWTEAFF. The genes are TRBV11-2 and TRBJ1-1, with D possibly being TRBD1 (6 bases). The CDR3 contains 15 residues. Germline CDR1 and CDR2: SGHAT and FQNNGV. The V end lost 3 bases, the J end lost 5 bases, and 16 bases lay between the germline ends.

The CDR3 DNA sequence: TGTGCCAGCAACGACCTCAGGGGAAACTATGGCTACACCTTC. Translation gives CASNDLRGNYGYTF. V and J are TRBV7-2 and TRBJ1-2; D might be TRBD1 (6 bases). The CDR3 sequence is 14 residues long. V was pared by 7 bases and J by 2 bases, with 14 bases between. Germline V gene lookup returns CDR1 SGHTA and CDR2 FQGNSA.

This sequence joins TRBV6-1 and TRBJ1-1, with TRBD1 as a possible D gene (6 bases). Germline lookup yields CDR1 MNHNS and CDR2 SASEGT. CDR3 length: 14 amino acids. Trimming left V 2 bases short and J 3 bases short, with 10 bases between. CDR3: CASSEIAGDTEAFF. In DNA form, the CDR3 reads TGTGCCAGCAGTGAAATAGCAGGGGACACTGAAGCTTTCTTT.

This clonotype was seen a few times. This CDR3 is CASSWQGPGYEQYF. For the CDR3, the DNA is TGTGCCAGCAGCTGGCAGGGCCCTGGATACGAGCAGTACTTC. The V gene is TRBV11-1, the J gene TRBJ2-7, with D perhaps matching TRBD1 (5 bases). V lost 4 bases and J 4 bases, leaving 14 bases between the germline ends. This CDR3 contains 14 residues. Germline V CDR1 and CDR2: SGHAT, FQDESV (reference sequence).

This clonotype was seen more than once but under ten times. The chain carries TRBV18 and TRBJ1-4; a weak D match, TRBD1 (5 bases). Germline CDR1 KGHSH, CDR2 LQKENI. This CDR3 has 13 amino acids. The V end was cut by 2 bases, the J end by 8 bases, with 9 bases between. The CDR3 loop is CASSPMGDEKLFF. The CDR3 DNA reads as TGTGCCAGCTCACCAATGGGGGACGAAAAACTGTTTTTT.

The rearrangement uses TRBV7-2 and TRBJ1-1; the match to TRBD1 covers 11 bases. Trimming took 5 bases from V and 7 from J; bases not matched to a gene: 6. In germline, CDR1 is SGHTA, CDR2 FQGNSA. This CDR3 has 14 amino acids. CDR3 sequence (DNA): TGTGCCAGCAGCGGGACAGGGGGTGTTTTTGAAGCTTTCTTT. This encodes CASSGTGGVFEAFF.

V and J are TRBV10-3 and TRBJ2-5; 8 nucleotides line up with TRBD2. The CDR3 is 13 residues long. V dropped 8 bases and J dropped 6; count of bases not matched to a gene: 8. Germline CDR1 is ENHRY and CDR2 is SYGVKD. Here the CDR3 reads CAIARAGAQTQYF. CDR3 in DNA: TGTGCCATCGCCCGAGCGGGGGCGCAGACCCAGTACTTC.

This clonotype was seen more than once but under ten times. CDR3: CASSPVGQGGEDTQYF. Written as DNA, the CDR3 is TGTGCCAGCTCACCGGTTGGACAGGGCGGGGAAGATACGCAGTATTTT. The chain joins TRBV18 to TRBJ2-3; 8 positions agree with TRBD1. Looked up from germline, CDR1 is KGHSH and CDR2 is LQKENI. The J segment lost 5 bases and the V segment lost 3 bases, leaving 10 bases of the junction unmatched. CDR3 length: 16 residues.